This T cell receptor (beta chain) was identified during a study of Ad26.COV2.S vaccination and SARS-CoV-2 variants. The wider study: The donor participated in the COV1001 trial, in its Ad26.COV2.S arm. Study-wide points: The analyses of TCR breadth and depth may have understated the size of total T cell responses.

Treatment indicated: about 20 received Ad26.COV2.S at low or high dose, single or two shots; roughly 5 received placebo; per-sample allocation not given. Sampling took place 63 days after the first vaccine or placebo injection. Adults aged 18-55 years in Boston included the donor. On this clone itself: The antigen is unknown.

Some clones are missing from TCRdb's copy, which holds only in-frame ones; the method was immunoSEQ multiplex PCR. The repertoire includes some 250,000 clones, 88% of them detected once, and around 10% sits in the top ten. Sequenced material: peripheral blood, taken in a trial of Ad26.COV2.S vaccine versus placebo. This sequence originates from a person aged 18-60 years who received the Ad26.COV2.S COVID-19 vaccine or a placebo.

The CDR3 sequence is CASSARGRENTEAFF. The CDR3 region has the DNA TGTGCCAGCAGTGCCAGGGGAAGGGAGAACACTGAAGCTTTCTTT. The chain employs TRBV28 and TRBJ1-1; possible D gene TRBD1, 6 bases. The germline CDR1 and CDR2 sequences are MDHEN and SYDVKM. There are 15 residues in the CDR3. Trimming removed 5 bases from V and 1 base from J, with 14 bases in between.